The clone carrying this T cell receptor beta chain was counted only a few times. This sample stems from a study of circulating and synovial CD4+ cells in juvenile arthritis. The assay was immunoSEQ multiplex PCR, and TCRdb's table has in-frame clones only and misses some. The sample yields some 33,000 clones, approximately 93% seen once. The V end was cut by 5 bases, the J end by 0 bases, with 22 bases between. Germline loops: CDR1 SGHTA, CDR2 FQGNSA. The CDR3 runs 18 residues. Patients with active juvenile idiopathic arthritis donated these samples. This TCR was recovered from a human donor with juvenile idiopathic arthritis. Sequencing was performed on CD4+ T cells from blood. The chain is built from TRBV7-2 and TRBJ1-1, with D tentatively TRBD1 (5 bases). CDR3 loop: CASSIHRSSRYMNTEAFF. CDR3 sequence (DNA): TGTGCCAGCAGCATTCACAGGAGTAGTAGATACATGAACACTGAAGCTTTCTTT.